This TCR beta chain is drawn from a study of cytomegalovirus exposure and HLA in healthy donors. Study conclusions and caveats: In a later analysis, HLA-C alleles had the fewest associated TCRs, DRB1 alleles the most. Equally common other TCR beta chains were less clonally expanded than HLA-associated ones, a later analysis found. Among the most significant clusters, several appeared linked to common viral pathogens in a later analysis.

With respect to this clone: The antigen is not known.

Both 60 Vbeta primers and 13 Jbeta primers went into the PCR. TCRdb's table, derived via immunoSEQ multiplex PCR, lists solely in-frame clones and lacks some. The sample lists about 190,000 clones, 80% to 90% occurring once. V lost 5 bases to trimming and J lost 8 bases; unmatched junction nucleotides: 8. The length of the CDR3 is 14 residues. CDR1 is LNHDA and CDR2 is SQIVND in the germline V gene (reference sequence). The V and J genes are TRBV19 and TRBJ2-7; TRBD1 matches 11 bases. The TCR originated in a male donor in good health and CMV-seronegative. Sequencing used PBMCs. The DNA of the CDR3 is TGTGCCAGTAGTCCGGACAGGGGGCAGTCTAAGCAGTACTTC. This translates into CASSPDRGQSKQYF.